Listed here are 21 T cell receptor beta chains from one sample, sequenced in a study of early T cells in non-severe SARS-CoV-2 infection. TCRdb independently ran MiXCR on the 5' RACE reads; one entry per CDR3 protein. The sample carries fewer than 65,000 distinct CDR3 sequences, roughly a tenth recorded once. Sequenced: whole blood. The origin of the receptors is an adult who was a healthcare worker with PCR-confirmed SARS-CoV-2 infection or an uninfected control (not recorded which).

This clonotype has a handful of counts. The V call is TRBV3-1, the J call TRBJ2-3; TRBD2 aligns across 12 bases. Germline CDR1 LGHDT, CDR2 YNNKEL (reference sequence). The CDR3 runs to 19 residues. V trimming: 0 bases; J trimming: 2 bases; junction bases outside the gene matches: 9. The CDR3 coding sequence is TGTGCCAGCAGCCAAGAACTTTGGACTAGCGGGGCCCTCACAGATACGCAGTATTTT. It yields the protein CASSQELWTSGALTDTQYF.

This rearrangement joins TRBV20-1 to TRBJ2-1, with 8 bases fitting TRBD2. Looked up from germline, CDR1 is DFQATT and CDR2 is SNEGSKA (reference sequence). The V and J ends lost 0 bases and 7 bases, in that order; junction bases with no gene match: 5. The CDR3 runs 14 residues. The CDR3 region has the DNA TGCAGTGCTAGAGAGAGCGGGGGTATTAATGAGCAGTTCTTC. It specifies CSARESGGINEQFF.

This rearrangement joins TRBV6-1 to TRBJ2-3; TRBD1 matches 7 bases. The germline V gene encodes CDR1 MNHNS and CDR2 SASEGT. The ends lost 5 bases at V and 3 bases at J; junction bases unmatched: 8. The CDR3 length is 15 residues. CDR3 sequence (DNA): TGTGCCAGCAGTTTGACAGGGTGGGGAACAGATACGCAGTATTTT. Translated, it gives CASSLTGWGTDTQYF.

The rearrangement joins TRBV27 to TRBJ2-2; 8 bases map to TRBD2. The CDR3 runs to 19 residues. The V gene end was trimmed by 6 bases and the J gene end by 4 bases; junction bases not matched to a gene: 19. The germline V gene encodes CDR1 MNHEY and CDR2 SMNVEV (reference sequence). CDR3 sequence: CASRSRSSGSGGATGELFF. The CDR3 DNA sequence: TGTGCCAGCAGATCCCGGTCTAGCGGGTCCGGCGGTGCCACCGGGGAGCTGTTTTTT.

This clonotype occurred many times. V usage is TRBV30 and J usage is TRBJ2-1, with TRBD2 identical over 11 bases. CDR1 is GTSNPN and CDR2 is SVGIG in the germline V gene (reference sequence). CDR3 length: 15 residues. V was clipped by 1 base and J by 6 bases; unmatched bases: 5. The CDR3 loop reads CAWSGGLAGFNEQFF. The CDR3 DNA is TGTGCCTGGAGTGGAGGACTAGCGGGCTTCAATGAGCAGTTCTTC.

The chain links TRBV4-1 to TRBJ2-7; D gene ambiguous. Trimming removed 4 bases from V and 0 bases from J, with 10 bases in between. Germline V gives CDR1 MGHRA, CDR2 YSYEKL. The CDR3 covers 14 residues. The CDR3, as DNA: TGCGCCAGCAGCCGGTTTAGGAGCTCCTACGAGCAGTACGTC. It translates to CASSRFRSSYEQYV.

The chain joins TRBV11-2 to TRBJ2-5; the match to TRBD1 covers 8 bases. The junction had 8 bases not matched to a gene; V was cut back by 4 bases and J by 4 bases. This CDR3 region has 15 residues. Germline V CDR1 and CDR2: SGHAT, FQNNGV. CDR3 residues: CASSSTTGDGETQYF. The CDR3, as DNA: TGTGCCAGCAGCTCAACGACAGGGGATGGAGAGACCCAGTACTTC.

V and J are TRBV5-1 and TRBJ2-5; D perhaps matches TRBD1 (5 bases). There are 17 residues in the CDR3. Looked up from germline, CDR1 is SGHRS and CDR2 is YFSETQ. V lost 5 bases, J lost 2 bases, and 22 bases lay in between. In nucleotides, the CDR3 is TGCGCCAGCAGTCCTAAACTAAGGACACAAGTACAAGAGACCCAGTACTTC. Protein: CASSPKLRTQVQETQYF.

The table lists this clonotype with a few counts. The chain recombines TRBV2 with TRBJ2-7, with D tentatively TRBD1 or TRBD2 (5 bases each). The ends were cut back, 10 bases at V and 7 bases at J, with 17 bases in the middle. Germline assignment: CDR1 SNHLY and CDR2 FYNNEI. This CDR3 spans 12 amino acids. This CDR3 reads CAKLGVWGEQYV. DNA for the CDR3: TGTGCCAAACTGGGGGTATGGGGAGAGCAGTACGTC.

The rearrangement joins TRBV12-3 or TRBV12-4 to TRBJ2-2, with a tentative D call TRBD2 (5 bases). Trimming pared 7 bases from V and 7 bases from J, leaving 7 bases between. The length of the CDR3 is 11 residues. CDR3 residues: CASTRGGELFF. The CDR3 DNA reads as TGTGCCAGCACCCGGGGCGGGGAGCTGTTTTTT.

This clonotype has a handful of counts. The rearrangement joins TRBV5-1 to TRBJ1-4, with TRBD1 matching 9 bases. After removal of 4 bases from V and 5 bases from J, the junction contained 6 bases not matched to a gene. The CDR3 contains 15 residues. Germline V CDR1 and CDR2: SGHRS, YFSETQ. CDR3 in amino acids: CASSLRGTGNEKLFF. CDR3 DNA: TGCGCCAGCAGCCTAAGAGGGACAGGGAATGAAAAACTGTTTTTT.

The CDR3 sequence: CASSRLGLANEQFF. The CDR3 DNA follows: TGTGCCAGCAGCCGATTGGGACTAGCCAATGAGCAGTTCTTC. The chain is built from TRBV11-3 and TRBJ2-1; TRBD2 agrees at 9 bases. Germline CDR1 reads SGHNT; CDR2 reads YENEEA. The junction had 5 bases not matched to a gene; V was cut back by 5 bases and J by 6 bases. CDR3 length: 14 residues.

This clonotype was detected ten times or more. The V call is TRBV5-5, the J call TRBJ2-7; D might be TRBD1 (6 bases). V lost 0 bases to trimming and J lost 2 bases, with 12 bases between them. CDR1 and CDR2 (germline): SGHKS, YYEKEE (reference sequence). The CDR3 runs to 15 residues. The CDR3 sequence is CASSLAPRGPYEQYV. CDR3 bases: TGTGCCAGCAGCTTGGCCCCCAGGGGACCCTACGAGCAGTACGTC.

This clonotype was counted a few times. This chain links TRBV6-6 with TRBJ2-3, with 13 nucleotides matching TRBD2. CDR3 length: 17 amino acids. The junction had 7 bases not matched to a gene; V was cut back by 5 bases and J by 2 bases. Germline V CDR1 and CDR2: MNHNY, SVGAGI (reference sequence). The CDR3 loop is CASSLRTSGGFTDTQYF. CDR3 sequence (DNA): TGTGCCAGCAGTCTTCGGACTAGCGGGGGATTCACAGATACGCAGTATTTT.

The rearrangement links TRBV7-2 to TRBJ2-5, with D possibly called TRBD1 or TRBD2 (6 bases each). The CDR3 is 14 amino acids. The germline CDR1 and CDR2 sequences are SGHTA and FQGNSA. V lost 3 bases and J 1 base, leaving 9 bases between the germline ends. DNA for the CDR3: TGTGCCAGCAGCTTCACGGGGGCCCAAGAGACCCAGTACTTC. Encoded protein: CASSFTGAQETQYF.

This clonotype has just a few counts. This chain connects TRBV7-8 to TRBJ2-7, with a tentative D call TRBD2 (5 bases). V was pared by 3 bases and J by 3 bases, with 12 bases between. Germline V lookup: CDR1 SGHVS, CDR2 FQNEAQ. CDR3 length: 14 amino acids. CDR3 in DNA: TGTGCCAGCAGCTTTGAGGGCTACGACTACGAGCAGTACGTC. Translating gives CASSFEGYDYEQYV.

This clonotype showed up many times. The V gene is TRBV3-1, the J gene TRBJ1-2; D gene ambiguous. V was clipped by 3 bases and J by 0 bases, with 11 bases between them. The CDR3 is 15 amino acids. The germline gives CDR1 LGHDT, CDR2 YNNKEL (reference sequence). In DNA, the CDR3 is TGTGCCAGCAGCCACGGCGCAGTCCCTAACTATGGCTACACCTTC. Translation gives CASSHGAVPNYGYTF.

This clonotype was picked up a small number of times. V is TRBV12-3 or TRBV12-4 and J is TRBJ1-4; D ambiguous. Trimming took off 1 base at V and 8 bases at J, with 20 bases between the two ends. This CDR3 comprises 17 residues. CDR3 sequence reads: CASSLGSFVGSEEKLFF. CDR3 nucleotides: TGTGCCAGCAGTTTAGGTTCGTTCGTGGGTTCTGAGGAAAAACTGTTTTTT.

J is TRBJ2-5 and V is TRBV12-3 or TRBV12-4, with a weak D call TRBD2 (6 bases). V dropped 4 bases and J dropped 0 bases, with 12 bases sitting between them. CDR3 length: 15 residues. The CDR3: CASSSTSWYQETQYF. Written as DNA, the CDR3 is TGTGCCAGCAGTTCCACTAGCTGGTACCAAGAGACCCAGTACTTC.

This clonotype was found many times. CDR3: CASSLTGGAWYGYTF. The CDR3 bases are TGTGCCAGCAGCTTAACAGGGGGCGCCTGGTATGGCTACACCTTC. The V gene is TRBV7-9, the J gene TRBJ1-2; TRBD1 matches at 9 bases. Trimming at V came to 2 bases and at J to 5 bases, leaving 6 bases not matched to a gene. There are 15 residues in the CDR3. CDR1 is SEHNR, CDR2 FQNEAQ, per germline (reference sequence).

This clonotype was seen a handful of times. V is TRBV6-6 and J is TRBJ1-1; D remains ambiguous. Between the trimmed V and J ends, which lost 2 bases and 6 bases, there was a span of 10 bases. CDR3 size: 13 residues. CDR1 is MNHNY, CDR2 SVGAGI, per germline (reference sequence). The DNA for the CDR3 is TGTGCCAGCAGTTACCCCGGCCCGGCTGAAGCTTTCTTT. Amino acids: CASSYPGPAEAFF.